A selection of T cell receptor beta chains follows, all from one sample in a study of cytomegalovirus exposure and HLA in healthy donors. Sequencing was performed with immunoSEQ multiplex PCR; in TCRdb, only in-frame clones are kept and a portion is missing. The sample lists about 170,000 clones, approximately 73% occurring once. Specimen: PBMCs. The receptors shown here come from a woman between 18 and 30 years old in good health and CMV-seropositive. The CDR3 runs from the conserved cysteine through the conserved F or W. A D gene is named only where the DNA matches it firmly.

v_call,d_call,j_call,cdr3_aa
TRBV6-6,NA,TRBJ1-1,CASSRKEAEAFF
TRBV7-2,TRBD1,TRBJ1-2,CASRPTGGIYGYTF
TRBV9,TRBD2,TRBJ2-1,CASSVGYSSGGAVRFF
TRBV13,NA,TRBJ1-6,CASSLEGQGRPLHF
TRBV5-6,NA,TRBJ1-2,CASSFGANYGYTF
TRBV19,NA,TRBJ1-1,CASSINPTARYNEETEAFF
TRBV5-1,NA,TRBJ2-3,CASSFGGGAFTDTQYF
TRBV10-3,TRBD1,TRBJ1-2,CAIDPGQGNYGYTF
TRBV5-6,NA,TRBJ1-1,CASSHWGGAFDFTEAFF
TRBV28,NA,TRBJ2-3,CASRPTNTDTQYF
TRBV7-3,TRBD2,TRBJ2-5,CASSPSRAGPGETQYF
TRBV5-6,NA,TRBJ2-1,CASSLEGVPYNEQFF
TRBV7-2,TRBD2,TRBJ2-5,CASSLVVAGGSYQETQYF
TRBV28,NA,TRBJ1-2,CASIQRVPNYGYTF
TRBV28,TRBD2,TRBJ2-5,CASSSIGLAEETQYF
TRBV4-3,NA,TRBJ2-2,CASSQDPRVTGELFF
TRBV7-8,NA,TRBJ1-1,CASSLGARNTEAFF
TRBV25-1,TRBD1,TRBJ1-1,CASKRGQACEAFF
TRBV18,NA,TRBJ2-1,CASSPIAEYNEQFF
TRBV6-5,TRBD1,NA,CASSYRQGARAYEQYF
TRBV2,NA,TRBJ2-5,CASTPSIKAAYQETQYF
TRBV6-5,NA,TRBJ2-1,CASSYSGGGRYNEQFF
TRBV14,NA,TRBJ2-1,CASSHVIGGGPYNEQFF
TRBV27,NA,TRBJ2-3,CASSLLAADTQYF
TRBV6-5,NA,TRBJ1-1,CATYRGVDTEAFF
TRBV20-1,NA,TRBJ1-1,CSALRNTEAFF
TRBV4-3,NA,TRBJ2-7,CASSQWEGGKYEQYF
TRBV7-6,NA,TRBJ2-7,CASSRTGMMDEQYF
TRBV29-1,TRBD1,TRBJ1-5,CSAGDRGHQPQHF
TRBV2,NA,TRBJ2-3,CASSAGWGGGDTQYF
TRBV30,NA,TRBJ1-1,CAWSLSRNTEAFF
TRBV30,NA,TRBJ2-5,CAWAGGAVEETQYF